A single sample gave rise to the 25 T cell receptor beta chains below, sequenced in a study of patients and donors after allogeneic stem cell transplantation. In TCRdb, the RT-PCR reads were re-called with MiXCR into one record per CDR3 protein. The table lists approximately 170,000 distinct CDR3 sequences, nearly 25% of them singletons, with about 25% in the top ten. The specimen sequenced was blood, either unsorted or a sorted T cell fraction (not recorded which). These receptors all come from a human donor who was either an allogeneic HSCT recipient or a stem cell or donor lymphocyte infusion donor (not recorded which). It is not recorded whose cells these are; they may come from a transplant donor.

This clonotype was recorded at least ten times. J is TRBJ1-1 and V is TRBV4-1; unclear D gene. Germline lookup yields CDR1 MGHRA and CDR2 YSYEKL. The V and J ends lost 1 base and 4 bases respectively, with 10 bases between them. The CDR3 length is 14 residues. The DNA of the CDR3 is TGCGCCAGCAGCCAAGGAACTAGTGGCACTGAAGCTTTCTTT. Translation gives CASSQGTSGTEAFF.

The chain joins TRBV5-1 to TRBJ2-2; D uncertain. CDR1 is SGHRS and CDR2 is YFSETQ in the germline V gene. This CDR3 is built from 15 residues. Between the trimmed V and J ends, which lost 4 bases and 1 base, there was a span of 11 bases. The CDR3 loop reads CASSHFPENTGELFF. DNA of the CDR3: TGCGCCAGCAGCCACTTCCCGGAGAACACCGGGGAGCTGTTTTTT.

The chain recombines TRBV5-1 with TRBJ2-5; 8 bases line up with TRBD2. The CDR3 is 14 residues long. The V and J ends lost 5 bases and 2 bases, in that order; junction bases with no gene match: 5. Germline V gene lookup returns CDR1 SGHRS and CDR2 YFSETQ. The CDR3 DNA sequence: TGCGCCAGCAGAGGTACTAGCGGACAAGAGACCCAGTACTTC. Protein sequence: CASRGTSGQETQYF.

The chain uses TRBV7-2 and TRBJ1-5, with D perhaps matching TRBD1 (5 bases). Germline V lookup: CDR1 SGHTA, CDR2 FQGNSA. The CDR3 is made up of 16 amino acids. The V end was cut by 3 bases, the J end by 3 bases, with 15 bases between. The CDR3 DNA sequence: TGTGCCAGCAGCTTGGGGATGGGGCAGCTCAATCAGCCCCAGCATTTT. Translating gives CASSLGMGQLNQPQHF.

This clonotype has only a few counts. V and J are TRBV5-1 and TRBJ1-1, with a tentative D call TRBD1 (6 bases). This CDR3 spans 12 amino acids. The V and J ends lost 5 bases and 1 base respectively, with 6 bases between them. CDR1 SGHRS and CDR2 YFSETQ come from the germline V gene. CDR3 region: CASRGANTEAFF. The CDR3 coding sequence is TGCGCCAGCAGGGGGGCGAACACTGAAGCTTTCTTT.

This clonotype came up a few times. This chain links TRBV18 with TRBJ2-1; D is undetermined. Trimming shortened V by 0 bases and J by 6 bases, and 3 bases separated the two germline ends. From germline, CDR1 is KGHSH and CDR2 LQKENI. CDR3 length: 12 residues. CDR3 in amino acids: CASSPPGNEQFF. In DNA, the CDR3 is TGTGCCAGCTCACCACCGGGCAATGAGCAGTTCTTC.

This clonotype was recorded at least ten times. The gene calls are TRBV29-1 and TRBJ1-2; D is undetermined. This CDR3 has 13 residues. Germline V gene data show CDR1 as SQVTM and CDR2 as ANQGSEA. Trimming stripped 2 bases from V and 3 bases from J, with 10 bases between. As DNA, the CDR3 is TGCAGCGTTGAACCAGAGTTTGACTATGGCTACACCTTC. Protein sequence: CSVEPEFDYGYTF.

The chain couples TRBV2 to TRBJ1-1; 8 nucleotides agree with TRBD1. V lost 7 bases to trimming and J lost 7 bases; unmatched junction nucleotides: 14. CDR3 length equals 15 residues. The V gene's germline CDR1 is SNHLY and CDR2 FYNNEI. In DNA, the CDR3 is TGTGCCAGCACTTGGACAGGGTCCATCTATATTGAAGCTTTCTTT. It encodes CASTWTGSIYIEAFF.

Comment on this clonotype: A much larger clone lies one base from this, so it may be a read error. J is TRBJ1-4 and V is TRBV7-9; D is unclear. CDR3 length: 14 amino acids. Germline V gives CDR1 SEHNR, CDR2 FQNEAQ (reference sequence). The CDR3 DNA sequence: TGTGACAGCAAGAGCCCGGCGAGGGTCGAAAAACTGTTTTTT. It yields the protein CDSKSPARVEKLFF.

There are a few counts of this clonotype. The rearrangement links TRBV21-1 to TRBJ1-5; TRBD1, the table's D call, was not compared with the DNA. TRBV21-1 is a listed pseudogene. The CDR3 has 15 amino acids. The CDR3 DNA reads as TGTGCCAGCAGCAAAGTCTGGGGGTCCAATCAGCCCCAGCATTTT. Its translation is CASSKVWGSNQPQHF.

The chain combines TRBV6-5 with TRBJ1-4, with D unresolved. The CDR3 sequence is 19 residues long. Germline V lookup: CDR1 MNHEY, CDR2 SVGAGI. V was trimmed by 0 bases and J by 2 bases, leaving 19 bases between them. The CDR3 DNA reads as TGTGCCAGCAGTTACTCGGCAGCCTCCATTCTAGGGACTAATGAAAAACTGTTTTTT. It yields the protein CASSYSAASILGTNEKLFF.

The chain carries TRBV29-1 and TRBJ1-1; TRBD1 agrees at 8 bases. Germline loops: CDR1 SQVTM, CDR2 ANQGSEA. The CDR3 consists of 13 residues. With V trimmed by 4 bases and J by 0 bases, 1 base remained unmatched. CDR3 nucleotides: TGCAGCGTTGGGACAGGGATGAACACTGAAGCTTTCTTT. It specifies CSVGTGMNTEAFF. Filled out from reference TRBV29-1 and TRBJ1-1, the complete variable domain reads SAVISQKPSRDICQRGTSLTIQCQVDSQVTMMFWYRQQPGQSLTLIATANQGSEATYESGFVIDKFPISRPNLTFSTLTVSNMSPEDSSIYLCSVGTGMNTEAFFGQGTRLTVV.

This clonotype came up a few times. The chain carries TRBV12-3 or TRBV12-4 and TRBJ1-6; D gene unclear. The CDR3 is made up of 16 amino acids. Trimming pared 5 bases from V and 0 bases from J, leaving 11 bases between. CDR3 residues: CASSPGTGSYNSPLHF. The CDR3 nucleotides are TGTGCCAGCAGTCCCGGCACTGGCTCCTATAATTCACCCCTCCACTTT.

This clonotype was seen only a few times. The chain couples TRBV5-1 to TRBJ2-3; D perhaps matches TRBD1 (6 bases). V lost 4 bases and J lost 4, with 19 bases in between. Germline-derived CDR1 and CDR2 are SGHRS and YFSETQ. The CDR3 has 16 residues. The CDR3 nucleotides are TGCGCCAGCAGCGAAACGGATATGGGGGCCCCAGATACGCAGTATTTT. Protein sequence: CASSETDMGAPDTQYF.

This clonotype appeared a few times. The genes are TRBV7-2 and TRBJ1-1, with D unresolved. Germline V CDR1 and CDR2: SGHTA, FQGNSA. Trimming cost V 0 bases and J 1 base, with 9 bases left between them. The CDR3 length is 15 residues. The CDR3 here is CASSLASSRNTEAFF. In DNA form, the CDR3 reads TGTGCCAGCAGCTTAGCCTCTAGTCGGAACACTGAAGCTTTCTTT.

J is TRBJ2-5 and V is TRBV10-3, with TRBD2 identical over 10 bases. In germline, CDR1 is ENHRY, CDR2 SYGVKD. V lost 2 bases and J lost 1; bases outside the gene matches: 10. The CDR3 extends over 18 amino acids. CDR3 sequence (DNA): TGTGCCATCAGTGAGGAGTGGAGAGCGGGGGGGCGCCAAGAGACCCAGTACTTC. This translates into CAISEEWRAGGRQETQYF.

In its sample, this clonotype was seen many times. This sequence joins TRBV5-1 and TRBJ1-4; D is perhaps TRBD1 (6 bases). Trimming stripped 3 bases from V and 6 bases from J, with 18 bases between. The CDR3 is 16 residues long. Germline V gene data show CDR1 as SGHRS and CDR2 as YFSETQ. The DNA of the CDR3 is TGCGCCAGCAGCTGGGGGCCCTCCTGGACGGATGAAAAACTGTTTTTT. Protein: CASSWGPSWTDEKLFF.

The chain uses TRBV5-1 and TRBJ2-7; possible D gene TRBD1, 6 bases. The CDR3 has 15 residues. V was trimmed by 0 bases and J by 6 bases, leaving 16 bases between them. The germline V gene encodes CDR1 SGHRS and CDR2 YFSETQ. CDR3 bases: TGCGCCAGCAGCTTGGACGCAGGGGCCTATGGCGAGCAGTACTTC. Residues: CASSLDAGAYGEQYF.

The V call is TRBV20-1, the J call TRBJ1-1; maybe TRBD1 (5 bases). The CDR3 has 13 residues. Germline V gene lookup returns CDR1 DFQATT and CDR2 SNEGSKA (reference sequence). Trimming left V 4 bases short and J 3 bases short, with 12 bases between. The CDR3 loop reads CSATPGGDTEAFF. For the CDR3, the DNA is TGCAGTGCTACCCCCGGGGGGGACACTGAAGCTTTCTTT.

This clonotype has just a few counts. The rearrangement joins TRBV20-1 to TRBJ1-1, with D possibly TRBD1 on 5 matching bases. The CDR3 loop spans 14 amino acids. Trimming removed 5 bases from V and 5 bases from J, with 18 bases in between. CDR1 and CDR2 from the germline V gene are DFQATT and SNEGSKA (reference sequence). CDR3 loop: CSARSGAVNTEAFF. CDR3 coding DNA: TGCAGTGCTCGATCCGGGGCAGTCAATACTGAAGCTTTCTTT.

The sample holds a few counts of this clonotype. The chain joins TRBV5-1 to TRBJ1-2; no clear D. The CDR3 consists of 16 residues. CDR1 is SGHRS and CDR2 is YFSETQ in the germline V gene. Trimming removed 0 bases from V and 8 bases from J, with 20 bases in between. This chain's CDR3 is CASSLEGLSPTGGYTF. CDR3 nucleotides: TGCGCCAGCAGCTTGGAAGGTTTATCGCCGACGGGAGGCTACACCTTC.

This CDR3 reads CASSRQGLGDTQYF. CDR3 DNA sequence: TGTGCCAGCAGTAGACAGGGGCTGGGGGATACGCAGTATTTT. V gene TRBV12-3 or TRBV12-4 combines with J gene TRBJ2-3; TRBD1 agrees at 8 bases. V lost 5 bases and J lost 6; bases outside the gene matches: 7. The CDR3 sequence is 14 residues long.

The chain is built from TRBV29-1 and TRBJ2-7; unclear D gene. Germline CDR1 reads SQVTM; CDR2 reads ANQGSEA. Trimming shortened V by 6 bases and J by 5 bases, and 17 bases separated the two germline ends. The CDR3 is 13 residues long. DNA of the CDR3: TGCAGCGTAGGTAGCCAAGTCATCCACGAGCAGTACTTC. Translating gives CSVGSQVIHEQYF.

This clonotype was seen more than once but under ten times. V usage is TRBV30 and J usage is TRBJ2-7, with 13 bases aligning to TRBD2. Germline lookup yields CDR1 GTSNPN and CDR2 SVGIG (reference sequence). This CDR3 contains 15 residues. J was trimmed by 5 bases and V by 4 bases; bases with no gene match: 8. DNA of the CDR3: TGTGCCTGGAACCGAGGACTAGCGGGAGCCGACGAGCAGTACTTC. Its protein product is CAWNRGLAGADEQYF.

V usage is TRBV12-3 or TRBV12-4 and J usage is TRBJ1-1, with D possibly TRBD1 on 5 matching bases. The CDR3 has 15 amino acids. Trimming removed 5 bases at V and 4 bases at J, with 17 bases between. CDR3 DNA sequence: TGTGCCAGCAGTGTGGGACTGCTCCCGGTCACTGAAGCTTTCTTT. It is translated as CASSVGLLPVTEAFF.